This entry concerns a single T cell receptor (beta chain). Its antigen is currently not known. Base qualities were left out, and no much larger clone turns up one base away. TCR beta VDJ combination and CDR3 sequence profiling used genomic DNA as the template. An Illumina HiSeq 2000 was used for TCR repertoire sequencing. The source study handled its data this way. Repertoire assessment relied on Simpson's diversity index, CDR3 size and DJ length profiles, and TRBV/TRBJ rearrangement plots. Whichever DNA sequence was most abundant in the deep sequencing data was defined as the immunodominant clone. CDR3 amino acid sequences were checked for sharing between subjects and were compared against published repertoires and the VDJdb database. TCRdb trimmed the raw reads at Q25, called clones with MiXCR and kept productive beta chains. Here each entry gathers all rows of one CDR3 protein and keeps the most common genes and DNA. The V and J calls and clone size come from TCRdb's table, not from the authors' own analysis. In all, the sample holds roughly 98,000 distinct CDR3 sequences, and roughly two thirds of those were seen once. 60% to 80% of the sample is in the top ten clones.

The germline V gene (reference sequence) sets CDR1 to LNHDA and CDR2 to SQIVND. The junction carries 14 bases between V and J, which are trimmed by 7 bases and 8 bases respectively. Its CDR3 holds 12 amino acids, cysteine through phenylalanine. The read is trimmed to its CDR3 DNA, 36 bases read in frame from base 1. This specimen belongs to a study of CD8+CD57+ T cells in acquired aplastic anemia (dated by TCRdb to 2016 to 2019). Looking at the study overall: Extracted DNA from sorted CD4+ and CD8+ cells averaged 3.2 ug, ranging from 0.2 to 27.4 ug. CD8+CD57+ expansion was defined as a frequency above the mean frequency observed in healthy subjects. Paper-wide results and their limitations: No significant difference in CD8+ Simpson's diversity was found between patients and healthy controls (P=0.060). Although 25 to 30 CD8+ CDR3 sequences were shared by patients and controls, these sequences appeared highly expressed in patients and within the immunodominant clones of patients.

The patients picked for sequencing were ones in whom flow cytometry had shown an expansion of CD8+CD57+ cells. Every patient had severe acquired aplastic anemia, diagnosed using the International Study of Aplastic Anemia and Agranulocytosis and Camitta criteria. No therapy had been received by the patients at the time of blood sampling. TCR repertoires of sorted CD4+ and CD8+ blood T cells from severe aplastic anemia patients and healthy subjects were deep-sequenced in the study. Patients were enrolled in the USA under clinicaltrials.gov protocols 00001620, 01623167, 00001397, 00071045, 00081523 and 00961064. Ficoll-Paque density gradient centrifugation was used to isolate peripheral blood mononuclear cells. Before DNA extraction, CD4+ and CD8+ T cells were sorted with FACS or magnetic beads.

Sequenced: sorted CD4+, CD8+, or CD8+CD57+ T cells (not recorded which) from PBMCs. The chain joins TRBV19 to TRBJ1-2, and TRBD1 may be the D gene, going by 5 matching bases. The sequence was collected from a human donor with aplastic anemia. The CDR3 protein: CASTAFRTGYTF. The DNA is as follows: TGTGCCAGTACCGCCTTCAGGACAGGCTACACCTTC.